This T cell receptor beta chain is drawn from a study of cytomegalovirus exposure and HLA in healthy donors. Some clones are missing from TCRdb's copy, which holds only in-frame ones; the method was immunoSEQ multiplex PCR. The sample includes roughly 240,000 clones, around nine tenths seen only once; the top ten take 2.6%. Sequenced input: PBMCs. This clonotype was sampled from a man younger than 35 in good health and CMV-seronegative.

In DNA, the CDR3 is TGCGCCAGCAGCTTGGGGGACAGCAAAAACATTCAGTACTTC. Amino acid sequence: CASSLGDSKNIQYF. The chain recombines TRBV5-1 with TRBJ2-4; 7 nucleotides align to TRBD1. The CDR3 has 14 residues. In germline, CDR1 is SGHRS, CDR2 YFSETQ. V lost 0 bases and J lost 3; bases outside the gene matches: 0. The variable domain in full, with the rest retrieved from reference TRBV5-1 and TRBJ2-4, is KAGVTQTPRYLIKTRGQQVTLSCSPISGHRSVSWYQQTPGQGLQFLFEYFSETQRNKGNFPGRFSGRQFSNSRSEMNVSTLELGDSALYLCASSLGDSKNIQYFGAGTRLSVL.